This TCR beta chain derives from a study of post-analysis software for immune sequencing data. Study-wide context: Disease courses included relapsing-remitting, secondary progressive and progressive-relapsing multiple sclerosis. Study-wide findings and caveats: Under the F measure, samples that were prepared in one batch clustered strongly together. Comparison with controls showed significantly lower normalized Chao1 diversity in multiple sclerosis patients. Included in a set of about 5 TRBV segments more frequent in patients than controls were TRBV5-6, TRBV5-1 and TRBV20-1.

In the case of this clonotype: As yet, its antigen is unknown.

The library was made from cDNA and included unique molecular identifiers. Roughly 500,000 cDNA molecules were obtained per 1 to 10 million input T cells. MiXCR, run by TCRdb on the PCR reads, gives a single entry per CDR3 protein. The table has hundreds of thousands of distinct CDR3 sequences, roughly 27% seen once; the top ten hold around 0.55%. Germline V gives CDR1 SGHDT, CDR2 YYEEEE. Trimming stripped 4 bases from V and 4 bases from J, with 21 bases between. The CDR3 totals 16 residues. The clonotype comes from a girl between 5 and 17 years old with multiple sclerosis. Sequences were obtained from blood. The gene calls are TRBV5-6 and TRBJ2-7; TRBD2 is a possible D gene (6 bases). Here the CDR3 reads CASSQNPGLGGYEQYF. The DNA of the CDR3 is TGTGCCAGCAGCCAAAATCCGGGACTGGGAGGTTACGAGCAGTACTTC.